This T cell receptor beta chain was captured in a study of cytomegalovirus exposure and HLA in healthy donors. Overall study context: The roughly 120 million unique TCR beta sequences, from approximately 170 million T cells, were found by an earlier analysis. Whole-study results and caveats: There were reportedly fewer N-insertions in an Asian-associated ancestry cluster than the roughly 670-donor mean, in a later analysis. Accounts indicate the classifier identified cytomegalovirus status with strong specificity and sensitivity.

This clone has more than one count but fewer than ten. Its specificity is not known. In the PCR, 60 Vbeta and 13 Jbeta primers were used. TCRdb's table, derived via immunoSEQ multiplex PCR, lists solely in-frame clones and lacks some. The sample has some 150,000 clones, more than 75% seen once. With V trimmed by 5 bases and J by 2 bases, 4 bases remained unmatched. This CDR3 spans 15 amino acids. Germline V gene data show CDR1 as SGHRS and CDR2 as YFSETQ. The sample consisted of PBMCs. The genes are TRBV5-1 and TRBJ2-1, with 10 bases matching TRBD1. This clonotype originated in a male donor in good health and CMV-seronegative. The CDR3 protein is CASRTGTGAYNEQFF. The CDR3 DNA sequence: TGCGCCAGCAGAACCGGGACAGGGGCCTACAATGAGCAGTTCTTC.